This paragraph reports one T cell receptor beta chain. This sample stems from a study of blood T cell repertoires in COVID-19. Turning to the study itself: Nucleic acid was either cDNA or gDNA, and it came from T cells, B-cell-depleted T cells, or PBMCs.

TCRdb's table, derived via immunoSEQ multiplex PCR, lists solely in-frame clones and lacks some. The sample shows 200,000 to 250,000 clones, 84% of them seen only once. The CDR3 runs to 13 residues. From germline, CDR1 is SGHRS and CDR2 YFSETQ. Trimming cost V 4 bases and J 10 bases; bases outside gene matches: 7. This receptor was identified in a woman aged 55 to 70 who had recovered from COVID-19. The sequenced sample consisted of peripheral blood. The chain is built from TRBV5-1 and TRBJ1-1, with 10 bases matching TRBD1. The CDR3 DNA reads as TGCGCCAGCAGCGAAGGACAGGGGGAGAGAGCTTTCTTT. Its protein is CASSEGQGERAFF.